One sample yielded the 5 T cell receptor beta chains listed below, sequenced in a study of a mutant IDH1 vaccine in newly diagnosed glioma. Their specific antigens are unknown. Stated time point: week 11, during vaccination. Doses consisted of 300 ug of mutant IDH1 20-mer peptide each, paired with topical imiquimod. Sequencing was performed with immunoSEQ multiplex PCR; in TCRdb, only in-frame clones are kept and a portion is missing. The data hold some 60,000 clones, with under 85% observed a single time. Sample: PBMCs, taken from a glioma patient whose treatment included an IDH1 peptide vaccine. These receptors all come from a man aged 30 to 45 with glioma.

This chain uses TRBV11-2 with TRBJ2-1, with no clear D. The V and J ends lost 0 bases and 7 bases respectively, with 16 bases between them. The CDR3 has 16 amino acids. From germline, CDR1 is SGHAT and CDR2 FQNNGV. CDR3 region: CASSLEVGRTVNEQFF. CDR3 DNA sequence: TGTGCCAGCAGCTTAGAAGTCGGCAGGACGGTTAATGAGCAGTTCTTC.

The rearrangement uses TRBV29-1 and TRBJ2-1, with 8 nucleotides matching TRBD2. Germline CDR1 is SQVTM and CDR2 is ANQGSEA. CDR3 size: 15 residues. With 2 bases clipped from V and 6 bases from J, the junction kept 9 bases outside the gene matches. CDR3 residues: CSVELAGGSLNEQFF. The CDR3 DNA follows: TGCAGCGTTGAATTGGCGGGAGGCTCGCTCAATGAGCAGTTCTTC.

The V call is TRBV4-1, the J call TRBJ2-7; D remains unclear. Germline loops: CDR1 MGHRA, CDR2 YSYEKL. Trimming left V 4 bases short and J 1 base short, with 20 bases between. The CDR3 extends over 17 amino acids. The CDR3 bases are TGCGCCAGCAGCCGTTTGCCCCCCACTACAGCATCCTACGAGCAGTACTTC. Translation gives CASSRLPPTTASYEQYF.

The J gene is TRBJ1-6, the V gene TRBV5-5, with D perhaps matching TRBD1 (6 bases). Germline CDR1 reads SGHKS; CDR2 reads YYEKEE (reference sequence). The CDR3 consists of 15 residues. V was shortened by 0 bases and J by 9 bases, with 13 bases between the two germline ends. CDR3 nucleotide sequence: TGTGCCAGCAGCTTGGCGGACAGTCTTCCTTCACCCCTCCACTTT. This translates into CASSLADSLPSPLHF.

This clone showed up just once. J is TRBJ2-2 and V is TRBV18, with a possible D match to TRBD2 (5 bases). Germline V gives CDR1 KGHSH, CDR2 LQKENI. Deletions cut 1 base from V and 2 bases from J, with 8 bases between. The CDR3 sequence is 15 residues long. The CDR3 DNA sequence: TGTGCCAGCTCACCACGGGAGATAAACACCGGGGAGCTGTTTTTT. Its translation is CASSPREINTGELFF.